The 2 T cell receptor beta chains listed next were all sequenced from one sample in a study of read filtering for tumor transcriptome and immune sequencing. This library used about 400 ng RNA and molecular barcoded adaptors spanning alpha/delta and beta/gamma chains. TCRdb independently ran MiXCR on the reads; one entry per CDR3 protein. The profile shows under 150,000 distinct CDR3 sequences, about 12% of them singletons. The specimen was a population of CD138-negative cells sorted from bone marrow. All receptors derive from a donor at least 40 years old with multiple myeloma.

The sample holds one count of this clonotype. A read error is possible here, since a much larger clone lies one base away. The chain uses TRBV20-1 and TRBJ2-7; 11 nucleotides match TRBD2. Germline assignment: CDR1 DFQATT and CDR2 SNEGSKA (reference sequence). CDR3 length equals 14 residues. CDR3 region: CGARPLAGVEEQYF. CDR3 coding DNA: TGCGGTGCTAGACCACTAGCGGGAGTAGAAGAGCAGTACTTC.

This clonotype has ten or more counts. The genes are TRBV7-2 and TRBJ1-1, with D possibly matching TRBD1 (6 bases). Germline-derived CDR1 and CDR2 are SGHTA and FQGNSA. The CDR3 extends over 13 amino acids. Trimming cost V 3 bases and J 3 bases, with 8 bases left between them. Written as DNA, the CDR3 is TGTGCCAGCAGCTTGGACAGCGACACTGAAGCTTTCTTT. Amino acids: CASSLDSDTEAFF.